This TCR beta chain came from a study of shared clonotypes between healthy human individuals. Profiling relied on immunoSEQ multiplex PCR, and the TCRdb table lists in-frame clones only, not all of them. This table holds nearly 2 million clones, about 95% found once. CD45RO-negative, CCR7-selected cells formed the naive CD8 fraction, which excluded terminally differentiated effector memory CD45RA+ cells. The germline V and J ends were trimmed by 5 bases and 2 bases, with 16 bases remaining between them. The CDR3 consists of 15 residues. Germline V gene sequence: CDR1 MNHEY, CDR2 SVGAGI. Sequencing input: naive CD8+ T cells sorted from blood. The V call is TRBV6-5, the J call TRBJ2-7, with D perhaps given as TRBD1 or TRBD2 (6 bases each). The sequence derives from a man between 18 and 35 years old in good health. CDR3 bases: TGTGCCAGCAGTCAGGGATGGGGGGCCCCCTACGAGCAGTACTTC. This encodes CASSQGWGAPYEQYF.